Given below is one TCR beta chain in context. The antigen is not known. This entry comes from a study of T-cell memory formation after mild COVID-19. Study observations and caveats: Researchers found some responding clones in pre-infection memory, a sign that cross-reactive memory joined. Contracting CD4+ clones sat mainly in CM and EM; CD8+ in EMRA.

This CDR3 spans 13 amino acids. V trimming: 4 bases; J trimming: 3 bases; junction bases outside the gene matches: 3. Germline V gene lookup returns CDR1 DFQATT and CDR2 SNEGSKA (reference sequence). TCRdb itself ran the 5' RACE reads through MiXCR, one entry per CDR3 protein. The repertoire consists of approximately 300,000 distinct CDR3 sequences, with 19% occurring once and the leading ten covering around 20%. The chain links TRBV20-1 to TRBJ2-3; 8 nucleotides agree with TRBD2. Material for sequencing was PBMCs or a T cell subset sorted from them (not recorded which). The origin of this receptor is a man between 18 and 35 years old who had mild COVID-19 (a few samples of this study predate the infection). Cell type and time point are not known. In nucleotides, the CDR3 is TGCAGTGCTAACGGGGGGGGTACAGATACGCAGTATTTT. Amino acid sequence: CSANGGGTDTQYF.